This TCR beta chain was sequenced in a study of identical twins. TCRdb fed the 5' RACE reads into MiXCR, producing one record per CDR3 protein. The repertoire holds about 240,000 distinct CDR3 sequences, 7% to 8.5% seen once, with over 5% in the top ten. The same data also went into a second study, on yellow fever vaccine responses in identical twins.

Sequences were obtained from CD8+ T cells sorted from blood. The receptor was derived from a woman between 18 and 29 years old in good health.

CDR3 bases: TGTGCCAGCAGTCCCGGGGGCATGAAGAATGAGCAGTTCTTC. Its translation: CASSPGGMKNEQFF. V gene TRBV2 combines with J gene TRBJ2-1; the D gene could be TRBD1 or TRBD2 (6 bases each). Trimming took 5 bases from V and 7 from J, leaving 15 bases between them. This CDR3 contains 14 residues. The germline CDR1 and CDR2 sequences are SNHLY and FYNNEI.